The sequence of this TCR beta chain was determined in a study of CD4 and CD8 cells across lung adenocarcinoma regions. In its sample, this clonotype was seen many times. Germline lookup yields CDR1 WSHSY and CDR2 SAAADI. This CDR3 comprises 13 residues. MiXCR, run by TCRdb on the PCR reads, gives a single entry per CDR3 protein. The sample carries more than 11,000 distinct CDR3 sequences, approximately 40% recorded once. The receptor was derived from a male donor with lung adenocarcinoma. The CD4 and CD8 labels of this study may be unreliable. The material sequenced was CD4+ T cells from the center of a lung tumor. The rearrangement uses TRBV10-2 and TRBJ2-5, with 7 nucleotides matching TRBD2. The last part of the DNA fits TRBJ2-7 better; the J call may be wrong. CDR3 sequence (DNA): TGCGCCAGCCATGGACTAGTTACCTACGAGCAGTACTTC. Translated, it gives CASHGLVTYEQYF.